The next 4 T cell receptor beta chains were all read from a single sample in a study of identical twins. MiXCR was run by TCRdb on the 5' RACE reads, yielding one entry per CDR3 protein. This table has some 690,000 distinct CDR3 sequences, approximately 22% appearing once. This sample was shared with a second study, whose subject was T cells expressing NK-cell markers.

The sample consisted of PBMCs. The receptors derive from a young woman in good health.

V usage is TRBV6-1 and J usage is TRBJ2-5; D unclear. V was trimmed by 6 bases and J by 0 bases, leaving 11 bases between them. The CDR3 is 14 amino acids. Per the germline V gene, CDR1 is MNHNS and CDR2 is SASEGT. The CDR3 protein is CASRGGWDQETQYF. The CDR3 nucleotides read TGTGCCAGCAGAGGCGGATGGGACCAAGAGACCCAGTACTTC.

The chain combines TRBV5-1 with TRBJ2-7, with 7 bases lining up with TRBD2. Trimming removed 0 bases from V and 2 bases from J; junction bases left unmatched: 5. Germline V gene sequence: CDR1 SGHRS, CDR2 YFSETQ. This CDR3 region has 15 residues. The CDR3 DNA sequence: TGCGCCAGCAGCTTGGAGGGCGGGAGAGCCTACGAGCAGTACTTC. This codes for CASSLEGGRAYEQYF.

This chain links TRBV7-6 with TRBJ2-1; 7 bases are a match to TRBD2. J was trimmed by 4 bases and V by 3 bases; bases with no gene match: 6. This CDR3 contains 15 residues. From germline, CDR1 is SGHVS and CDR2 FNYEAQ. This CDR3 is CASSFRLATYNEQFF. CDR3 coding DNA: TGTGCCAGCAGCTTCCGACTAGCCACATACAATGAGCAGTTCTTC. Full variable domain (missing parts from reference TRBV7-6 and TRBJ2-1): GAGVSQSPRYKVTKRGQDVALRCDPISGHVSLYWYRQALGQGPEFLTYFNYEAQQDKSGLPNDRFSAERPEGSISTLTIQRTEQRDSAMYRCASSFRLATYNEQFFGPGTRLTVL.

This clonotype has a handful of counts. This chain links TRBV20-1 with TRBJ2-7, with TRBD2 identical over 11 bases. CDR1 is DFQATT, CDR2 SNEGSKA, per germline (reference sequence). This CDR3 spans 14 amino acids. The trim removed 4 bases at V and 6 bases at J, leaving 8 bases unmatched. CDR3 sequence (DNA): TGCAGTGCTACCCCCTATAGCGGGAGGGCCGAGCAGTACTTC. This encodes CSATPYSGRAEQYF.